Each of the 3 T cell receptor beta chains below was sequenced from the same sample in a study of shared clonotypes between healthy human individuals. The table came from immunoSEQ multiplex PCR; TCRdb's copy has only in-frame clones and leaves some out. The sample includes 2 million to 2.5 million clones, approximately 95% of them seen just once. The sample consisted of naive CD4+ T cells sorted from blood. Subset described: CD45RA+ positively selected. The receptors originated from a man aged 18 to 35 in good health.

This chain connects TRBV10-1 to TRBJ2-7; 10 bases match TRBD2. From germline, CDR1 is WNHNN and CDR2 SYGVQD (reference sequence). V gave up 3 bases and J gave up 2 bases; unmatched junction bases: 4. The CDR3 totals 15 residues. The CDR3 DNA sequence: TGCGCCAGCAGTGAACAAGCGGGAGGGCCCTACGAGCAGTACTTC. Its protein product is CASSEQAGGPYEQYF.

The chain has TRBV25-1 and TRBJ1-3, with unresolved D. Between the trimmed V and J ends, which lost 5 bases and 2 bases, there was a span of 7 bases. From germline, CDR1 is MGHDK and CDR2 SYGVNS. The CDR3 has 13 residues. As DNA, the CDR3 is TGTGCCAGCAGTTGGGCCACTGGAAACACCATATATTTT. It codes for CASSWATGNTIYF.

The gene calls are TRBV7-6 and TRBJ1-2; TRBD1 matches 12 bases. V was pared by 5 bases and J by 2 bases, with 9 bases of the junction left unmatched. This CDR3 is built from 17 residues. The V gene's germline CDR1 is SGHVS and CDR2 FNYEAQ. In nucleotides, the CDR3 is TGTGCCAGCAGCCCCGTGGGGACAGGGGGCCCCAACTATGGCTACACCTTC. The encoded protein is CASSPVGTGGPNYGYTF.